One sample yielded the 9 T cell receptor beta chains listed below, sequenced in a study of blood T cell repertoires in COVID-19. Profiled with immunoSEQ multiplex PCR; TCRdb holds only in-frame clones, not every one. Counted here are 250,000 to 300,000 clones, 75% to 90% occurring once; the ten biggest clones make up roughly 2.4%. The sample was peripheral blood. Every receptor here comes from a woman in her fifties or sixties who had recovered from COVID-19.

This rearrangement joins TRBV3-1 (or the pseudogene TRBV3-2) to TRBJ2-7, with D uncertain. The ends were cut back, 1 base at V and 3 bases at J, with 4 bases in the middle. The germline V gene has CDR1 LGHDT and CDR2 YNNKEL (reference sequence). The length of the CDR3 is 12 residues. CDR3 bases: TGTGCCAGCAGCCAAGGTCTCTACGAGCAGTACTTC. Protein product: CASSQGLYEQYF.

The chain is built from TRBV11-2 and TRBJ1-1; 9 bases match TRBD1. The CDR3 has 14 residues. Germline V gives CDR1 SGHAT, CDR2 FQNNGV. The V gene end was trimmed by 5 bases and the J gene end by 4 bases; junction bases not matched to a gene: 5. CDR3 sequence: CASSVWDRATEAFF. Here the CDR3 DNA reads TGTGCCAGCAGCGTCTGGGACAGGGCCACTGAAGCTTTCTTT. Based on the CDR3 plus reference TRBV11-2 and TRBJ1-1, the full variable domain is EAGVAQSPRYKIIEKRQSVAFWCNPISGHATLYWYQQILGQGPKLLIQFQNNGVVDDSQLPKDRFSAERLKGVDSTLKIQPAKLEDSAVYLCASSVWDRATEAFFGQGTRLTVV.

The chain employs TRBV10-3 and TRBJ2-1, with 13 nucleotides matching TRBD2. CDR3 length: 16 amino acids. V lost 2 bases to trimming and J lost 8 bases; unmatched junction nucleotides: 6. Germline CDR1 ENHRY, CDR2 SYGVKD. The CDR3 nucleotides read TGTGCCATCAGTGAGACTAGCGGGGGGGCTGTATATGAGCAGTTCTTC. It specifies CAISETSGGAVYEQFF.

The V call is TRBV28, the J call TRBJ1-4; perhaps TRBD1 as D (6 bases). Germline CDR1 is MDHEN and CDR2 is SYDVKM. The CDR3 consists of 14 residues. V was pared by 10 bases and J by 4 bases, with 16 bases between. The CDR3 protein is CAINSPGDNEKLFF. The CDR3, as DNA: TGTGCCATCAATTCACCAGGGGATAATGAAAAACTGTTTTTT.

CDR3 sequence: CASSSGGAWYEQFF. The CDR3 region has the DNA TGTGCCAGCTCCAGCGGGGGGGCCTGGTATGAGCAGTTCTTC. The chain combines TRBV9 with TRBJ2-1; 10 bases line up with TRBD2. The CDR3 length is 14 residues. The trim removed 7 bases at V and 8 bases at J, leaving 9 bases unmatched. Looked up from germline, CDR1 is SGDLS and CDR2 is YYNGEE.

The gene calls are TRBV27 and TRBJ1-4; 9 bases map to TRBD1. Looked up from germline, CDR1 is MNHEY and CDR2 is SMNVEV (reference sequence). The CDR3 is 14 amino acids. The J segment lost 16 bases and the V segment lost 6 bases, leaving 15 bases of the junction unmatched. For the CDR3, the DNA is TGTGCCAGCAGAACAGGGGGCGCGGGGGGAGAATGGTTTTTT. This sequence encodes CASRTGGAGGEWFF.

DNA for the CDR3: TGTGCCAGCAGTTCCCCCCCGCCAGGGGCGGACACCGGGGAGCTGTTTTTT. Its protein is CASSSPPPGADTGELFF. This chain connects TRBV28 to TRBJ2-2; tentatively, D is TRBD1 (6 bases). Trimming removed 4 bases from V and 3 bases from J, with 18 bases in between. Germline V gene lookup returns CDR1 MDHEN and CDR2 SYDVKM. The CDR3 sequence is 17 residues long.

V usage is TRBV29-1 and J usage is TRBJ1-1; 12 bases align to TRBD1. Germline V gene data show CDR1 as SQVTM and CDR2 as ANQGSEA. This CDR3 is built from 15 residues. Germline trimming cut 7 bases from V and 3 bases from J; bases unmatched to any gene: 9. The CDR3 protein is CSATGQGAGDTEAFF. The CDR3 nucleotides read TGCAGCGCCACGGGACAGGGGGCGGGAGACACTGAAGCTTTCTTT.

The chain employs TRBV7-9 and TRBJ2-1; 11 nucleotides line up with TRBD2. The CDR3 has 18 residues. Germline V gene lookup returns CDR1 SEHNR and CDR2 FQNEAQ (reference sequence). Germline trimming cut 3 bases from V and 9 bases from J; bases unmatched to any gene: 16. The CDR3 DNA sequence: TGTGCCAGCAGCTTTCCTCCCCGACTAGCGGGGTTGACGGCTGAGCAGTTCTTC. Amino acid sequence: CASSFPPRLAGLTAEQFF. The whole variable domain, filled in from reference TRBV7-9 and TRBJ2-1, reads DTGVSQNPRHKITKRGQNVTFRCDPISEHNRLYWYRQTLGQGPEFLTYFQNEAQLEKSRLLSDRFSAERPKGSFSTLEIQRTEQGDSAMYLCASSFPPRLAGLTAEQFFGPGTRLTVL.